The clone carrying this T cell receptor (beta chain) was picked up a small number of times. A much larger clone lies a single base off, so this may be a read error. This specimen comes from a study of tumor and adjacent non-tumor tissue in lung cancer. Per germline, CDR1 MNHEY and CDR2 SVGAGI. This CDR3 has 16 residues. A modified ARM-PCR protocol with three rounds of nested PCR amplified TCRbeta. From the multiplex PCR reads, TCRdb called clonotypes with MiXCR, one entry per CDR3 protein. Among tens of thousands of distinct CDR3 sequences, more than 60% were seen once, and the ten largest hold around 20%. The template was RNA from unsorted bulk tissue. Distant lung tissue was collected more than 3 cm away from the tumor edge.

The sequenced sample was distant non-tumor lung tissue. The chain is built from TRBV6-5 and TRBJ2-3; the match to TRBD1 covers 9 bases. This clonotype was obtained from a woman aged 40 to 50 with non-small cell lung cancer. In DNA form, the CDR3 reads TGTGCCAGCAGTGGGGCACAGGGGGCACGGACAGATACGCGGTATTTT. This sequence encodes CASSGAQGARTDTRYF.